Below, one TCR beta chain is given with its context. The data derive from a study of T-cell reconstitution after alpha-beta-depleted transplantation in children. Unique molecular identifiers tagged the TCRbeta library. TCRdb reanalysed the PCR reads using MiXCR and keeps one entry per CDR3 protein. This repertoire shows over 550,000 distinct CDR3 sequences, roughly a tenth found once; its top ten account for less than 5%. V was clipped by 3 bases and J by 0 bases, with 11 bases between them. This CDR3 spans 15 amino acids. Per the germline V gene, CDR1 is DFQATT and CDR2 is SNEGSKA (reference sequence).

Sequencing used PBMCs from the stem cell graft donor, obtained from the stem cell graft. The TCR was taken from a human donor who donated a stem cell graft to a child with acute myeloid leukemia. J is TRBJ2-2 and V is TRBV20-1; D possibly corresponds to TRBD1 (5 bases). CDR3 nucleotide sequence: TGCAGTGCTAGGAGTGGGGCGGCGAACACCGGGGAGCTGTTTTTT. Encoded protein: CSARSGAANTGELFF.